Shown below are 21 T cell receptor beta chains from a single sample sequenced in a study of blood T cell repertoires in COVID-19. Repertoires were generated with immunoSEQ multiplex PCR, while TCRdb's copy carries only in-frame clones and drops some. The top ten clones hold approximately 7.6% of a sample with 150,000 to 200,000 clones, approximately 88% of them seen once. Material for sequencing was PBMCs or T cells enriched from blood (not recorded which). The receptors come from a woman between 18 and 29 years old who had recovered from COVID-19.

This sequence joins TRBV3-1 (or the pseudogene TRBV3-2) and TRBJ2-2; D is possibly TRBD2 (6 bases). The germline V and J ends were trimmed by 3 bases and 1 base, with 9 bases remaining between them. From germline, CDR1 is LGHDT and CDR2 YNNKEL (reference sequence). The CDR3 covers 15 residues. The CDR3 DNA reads TGTGCCAGCAGCCAGGACGGGGGGAACACCGGGGAGCTGTTTTTT. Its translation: CASSQDGGNTGELFF.

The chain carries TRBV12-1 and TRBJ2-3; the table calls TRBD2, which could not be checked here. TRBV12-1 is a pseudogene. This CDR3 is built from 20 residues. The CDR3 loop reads CASSPATSGARHGHTDTQYF. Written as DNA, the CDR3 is TGTGCCAGCAGCCCCGCAACTAGCGGGGCCCGCCACGGCCACACAGATACGCAGTATTTT.

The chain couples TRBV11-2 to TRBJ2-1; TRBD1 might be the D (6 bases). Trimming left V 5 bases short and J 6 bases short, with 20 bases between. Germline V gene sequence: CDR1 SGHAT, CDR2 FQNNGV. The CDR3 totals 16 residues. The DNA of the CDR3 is TGTGCCAGCAGCCGTGGGTCAGGGGTGGTTTTCAATGAGCAGTTCTTC. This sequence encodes CASSRGSGVVFNEQFF.

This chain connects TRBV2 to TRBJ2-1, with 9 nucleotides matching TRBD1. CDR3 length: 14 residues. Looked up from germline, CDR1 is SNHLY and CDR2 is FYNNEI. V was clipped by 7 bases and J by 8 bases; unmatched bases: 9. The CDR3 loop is CASINRGPGDEQFF. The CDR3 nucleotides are TGTGCCAGCATTAACAGGGGGCCCGGCGATGAGCAGTTCTTC.

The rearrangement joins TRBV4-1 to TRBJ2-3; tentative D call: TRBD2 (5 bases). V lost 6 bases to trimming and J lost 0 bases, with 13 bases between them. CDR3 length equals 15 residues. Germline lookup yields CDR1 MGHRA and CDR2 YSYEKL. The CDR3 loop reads CASRHPGVSTDTQYF. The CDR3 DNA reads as TGCGCCAGCAGGCACCCCGGGGTGAGCACAGATACGCAGTATTTT.

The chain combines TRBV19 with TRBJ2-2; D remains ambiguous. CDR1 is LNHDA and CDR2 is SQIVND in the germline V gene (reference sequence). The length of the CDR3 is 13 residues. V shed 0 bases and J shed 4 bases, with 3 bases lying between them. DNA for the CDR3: TGTGCCAGTAGTATAGATCTCACCGGGGAGCTGTTTTTT. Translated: CASSIDLTGELFF.

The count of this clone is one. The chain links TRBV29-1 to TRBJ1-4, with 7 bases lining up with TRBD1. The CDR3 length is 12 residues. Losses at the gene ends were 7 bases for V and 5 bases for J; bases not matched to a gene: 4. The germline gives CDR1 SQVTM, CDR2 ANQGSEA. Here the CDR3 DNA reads TGCAGCGGACAGGGCCAAAATGAAAAACTGTTTTTT. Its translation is CSGQGQNEKLFF.

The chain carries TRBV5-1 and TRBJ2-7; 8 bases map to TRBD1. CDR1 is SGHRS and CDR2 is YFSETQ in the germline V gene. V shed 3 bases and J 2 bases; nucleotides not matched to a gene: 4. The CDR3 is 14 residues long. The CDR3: CASSSGTGTYEQYF. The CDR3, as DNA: TGCGCCAGCAGCTCCGGGACAGGCACCTACGAGCAGTACTTC.

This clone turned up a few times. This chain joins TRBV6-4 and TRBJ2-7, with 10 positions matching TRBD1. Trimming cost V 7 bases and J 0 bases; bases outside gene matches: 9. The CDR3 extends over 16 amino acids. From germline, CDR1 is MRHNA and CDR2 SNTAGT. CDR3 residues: CASNPPGQGHSYEQYF. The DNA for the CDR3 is TGTGCCAGCAATCCTCCGGGACAGGGGCACTCCTACGAGCAGTACTTC.

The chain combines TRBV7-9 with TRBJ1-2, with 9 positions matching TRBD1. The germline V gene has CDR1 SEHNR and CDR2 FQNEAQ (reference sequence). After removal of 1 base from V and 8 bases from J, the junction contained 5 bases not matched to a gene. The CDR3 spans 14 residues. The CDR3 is CASSLERQGEGYTF. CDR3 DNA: TGTGCCAGCAGCTTAGAGAGACAGGGGGAAGGCTACACCTTC. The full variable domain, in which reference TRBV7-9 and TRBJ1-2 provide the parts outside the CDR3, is DTGVSQNPRHKITKRGQNVTFRCDPISEHNRLYWYRQTLGQGPEFLTYFQNEAQLEKSRLLSDRFSAERPKGSFSTLEIQRTEQGDSAMYLCASSLERQGEGYTFGSGTRLTVV.

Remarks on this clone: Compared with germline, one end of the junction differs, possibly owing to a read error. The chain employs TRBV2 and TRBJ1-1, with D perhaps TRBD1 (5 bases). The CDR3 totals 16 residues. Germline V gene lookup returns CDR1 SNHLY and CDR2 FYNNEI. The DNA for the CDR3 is TGTGCCAGCAGTGGAGATATAGGGGTGGTGAAAACTGAAGCTTTCTTT. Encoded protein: CASSGDIGVVKTEAFF.

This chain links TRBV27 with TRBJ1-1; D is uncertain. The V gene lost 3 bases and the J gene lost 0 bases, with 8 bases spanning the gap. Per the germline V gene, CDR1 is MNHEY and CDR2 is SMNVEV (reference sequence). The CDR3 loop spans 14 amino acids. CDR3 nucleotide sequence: TGTGCCAGCAGTTTTTCCATTCTGAACACTGAAGCTTTCTTT. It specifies CASSFSILNTEAFF.

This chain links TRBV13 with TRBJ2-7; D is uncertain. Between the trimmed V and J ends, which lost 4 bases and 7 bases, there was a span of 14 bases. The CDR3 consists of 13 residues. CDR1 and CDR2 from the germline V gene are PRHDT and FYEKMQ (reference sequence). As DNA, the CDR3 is TGTGCCAGCAGCTCCGTCGCCGCGCGGGAGCAGTACTTC. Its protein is CASSSVAAREQYF.

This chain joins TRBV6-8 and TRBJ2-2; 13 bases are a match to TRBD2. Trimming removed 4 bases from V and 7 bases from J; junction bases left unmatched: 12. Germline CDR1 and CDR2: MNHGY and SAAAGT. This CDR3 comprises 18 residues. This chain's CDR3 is CASSSRPGLAGRGGELFF. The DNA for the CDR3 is TGTGCCAGCAGTTCGCGACCGGGACTAGCGGGGAGGGGCGGGGAGCTGTTTTTT.

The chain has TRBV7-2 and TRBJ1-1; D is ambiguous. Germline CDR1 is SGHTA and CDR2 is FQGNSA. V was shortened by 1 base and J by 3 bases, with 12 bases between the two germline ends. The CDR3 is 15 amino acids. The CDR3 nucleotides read TGTGCCAGCAGCTTAGGTCGGGATATTTACACTGAAGCTTTCTTT. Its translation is CASSLGRDIYTEAFF.

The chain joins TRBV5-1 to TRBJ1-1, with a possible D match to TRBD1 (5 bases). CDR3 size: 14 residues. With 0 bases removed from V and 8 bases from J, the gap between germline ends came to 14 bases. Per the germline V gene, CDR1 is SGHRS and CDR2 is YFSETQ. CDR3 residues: CASSLEGSRTEAFF. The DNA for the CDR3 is TGCGCCAGCAGCTTGGAGGGGTCCCGGACCGAAGCTTTCTTT.

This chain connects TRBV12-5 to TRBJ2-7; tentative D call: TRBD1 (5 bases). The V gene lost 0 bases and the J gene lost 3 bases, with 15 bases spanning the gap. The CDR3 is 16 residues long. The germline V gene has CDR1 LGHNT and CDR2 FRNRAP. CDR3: CASGLVGGRAVYEQYF. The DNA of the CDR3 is TGTGCTAGTGGTTTGGTAGGTGGCAGGGCCGTCTACGAGCAGTACTTC.

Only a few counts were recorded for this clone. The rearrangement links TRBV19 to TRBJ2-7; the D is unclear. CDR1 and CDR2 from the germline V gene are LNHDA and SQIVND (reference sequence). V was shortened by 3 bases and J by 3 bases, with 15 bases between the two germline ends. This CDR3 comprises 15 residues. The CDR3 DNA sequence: TGTGCCAGTAGTATCACCAGCACAGCTCTCTACGAGCAGTACTTC. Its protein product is CASSITSTALYEQYF.

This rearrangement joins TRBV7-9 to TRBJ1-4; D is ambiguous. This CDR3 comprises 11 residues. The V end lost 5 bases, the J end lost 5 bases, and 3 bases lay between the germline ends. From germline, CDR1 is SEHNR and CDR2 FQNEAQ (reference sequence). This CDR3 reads CASSLNEKLFF. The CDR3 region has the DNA TGTGCCAGCAGCCTAAATGAAAAACTGTTTTTT.

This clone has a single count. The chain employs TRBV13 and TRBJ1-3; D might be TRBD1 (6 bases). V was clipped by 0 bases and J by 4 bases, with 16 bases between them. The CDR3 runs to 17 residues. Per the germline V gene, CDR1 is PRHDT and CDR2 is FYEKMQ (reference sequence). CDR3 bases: TGTGCCAGCAGCTTAGGCCTAGGACAGTTGAAAGGAAACACCATATATTTT. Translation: CASSLGLGQLKGNTIYF.

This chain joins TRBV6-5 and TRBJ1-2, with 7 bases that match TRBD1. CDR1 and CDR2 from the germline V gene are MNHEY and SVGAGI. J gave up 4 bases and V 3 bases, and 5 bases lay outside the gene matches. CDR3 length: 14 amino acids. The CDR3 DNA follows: TGTGCCAGCAGTTATGGGACAGCCTTCTATGGCTACACCTTC. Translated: CASSYGTAFYGYTF.